This entry concerns a single TCR beta chain. The assay was immunoSEQ multiplex PCR, and TCRdb's table has in-frame clones only and misses some. The table lists about 2 million clones, 85% to 95% of them singletons. These data belong to a study of shared clonotypes between healthy human individuals. CDR3 length: 15 residues. Germline values: CDR1 WNHNN, CDR2 SYGVQD (reference sequence). Trimming left V 2 bases short and J 2 bases short, with 13 bases between. Material for sequencing was naive CD4+ T cells sorted from blood. Regarding subset: CD45RA+ positively selected. The chain uses TRBV10-1 and TRBJ2-7; D gene ambiguous. This TCR was sampled from a young man in good health. For the CDR3, the DNA is TGCGCCAGCAGTGAGGTCCTCTATAACCCCTACGAGCAGTACTTC. Residues: CASSEVLYNPYEQYF.